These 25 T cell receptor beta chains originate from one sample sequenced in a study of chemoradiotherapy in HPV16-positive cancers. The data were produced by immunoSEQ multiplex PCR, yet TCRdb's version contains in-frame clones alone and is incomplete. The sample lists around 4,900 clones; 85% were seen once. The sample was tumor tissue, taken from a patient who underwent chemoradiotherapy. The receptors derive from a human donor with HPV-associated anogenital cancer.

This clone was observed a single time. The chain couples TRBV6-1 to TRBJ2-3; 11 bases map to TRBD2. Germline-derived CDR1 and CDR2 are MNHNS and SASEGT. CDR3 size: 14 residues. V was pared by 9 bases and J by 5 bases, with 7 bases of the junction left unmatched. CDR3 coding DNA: TGTGCCAGTCAGCTAGCGGGGGGCAGAGATACGCAGTATTTT. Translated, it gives CASQLAGGRDTQYF.

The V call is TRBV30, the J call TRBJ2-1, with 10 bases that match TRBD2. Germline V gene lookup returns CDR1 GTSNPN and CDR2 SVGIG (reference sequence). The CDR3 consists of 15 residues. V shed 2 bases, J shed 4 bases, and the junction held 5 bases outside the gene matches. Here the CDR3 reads CAWSYLAGGYNEQFF. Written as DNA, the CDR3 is TGTGCCTGGAGTTACTTAGCGGGGGGATACAATGAGCAGTTCTTC. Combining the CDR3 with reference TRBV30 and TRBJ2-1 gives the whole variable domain SQTIHQWPATLVQPVGSPLSLECTVEGTSNPNLYWYRQAAGRGLQLLFYSVGIGQISSEVPQNLSASRPQDRQFILSSKKLLLSDSGFYLCAWSYLAGGYNEQFFGPGTRLTVL.

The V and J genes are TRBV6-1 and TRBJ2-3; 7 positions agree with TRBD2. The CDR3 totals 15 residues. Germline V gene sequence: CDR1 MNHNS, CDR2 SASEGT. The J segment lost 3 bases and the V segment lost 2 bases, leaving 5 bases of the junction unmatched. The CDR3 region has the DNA TGTGCCAGCAGTGAATCGCGGGGGAGGACAGATACGCAGTATTTT. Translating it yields CASSESRGRTDTQYF.

CDR3 in DNA: TGTGCCAGCAGCCAAGATTCCACAGGGGGCGTCTATGGCTACACCTTC. Its translation: CASSQDSTGGVYGYTF. The chain links TRBV14 to TRBJ1-2; 9 nucleotides match TRBD1. The CDR3 consists of 16 residues. The J segment lost 4 bases and the V segment lost 0 bases, leaving 6 bases of the junction unmatched. Germline V CDR1 and CDR2: SGHDN, FVKESK.

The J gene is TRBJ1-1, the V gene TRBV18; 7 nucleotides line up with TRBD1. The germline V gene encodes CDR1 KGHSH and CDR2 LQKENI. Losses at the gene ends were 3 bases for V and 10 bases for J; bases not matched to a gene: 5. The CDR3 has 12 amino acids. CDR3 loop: CASSPKGQSAFF. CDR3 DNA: TGTGCCAGCTCACCCAAGGGACAGTCAGCTTTCTTT.

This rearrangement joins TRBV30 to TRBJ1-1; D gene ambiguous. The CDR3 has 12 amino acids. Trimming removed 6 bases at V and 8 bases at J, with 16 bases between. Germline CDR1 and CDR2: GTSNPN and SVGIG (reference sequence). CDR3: CACHPLTWEAFF. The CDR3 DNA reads TGTGCCTGTCACCCTCTAACTTGGGAAGCTTTCTTT. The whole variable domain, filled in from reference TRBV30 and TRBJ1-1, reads SQTIHQWPATLVQPVGSPLSLECTVEGTSNPNLYWYRQAAGRGLQLLFYSVGIGQISSEVPQNLSASRPQDRQFILSSKKLLLSDSGFYLCACHPLTWEAFFGQGTRLTVV.

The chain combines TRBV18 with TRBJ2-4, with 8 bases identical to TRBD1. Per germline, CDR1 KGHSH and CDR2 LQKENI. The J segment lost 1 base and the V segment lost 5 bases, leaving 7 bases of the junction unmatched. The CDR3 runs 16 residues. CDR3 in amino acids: CASSAQTGDAKNIQYF. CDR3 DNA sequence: TGTGCCAGCTCAGCACAGACAGGGGATGCCAAAAACATTCAGTACTTC.

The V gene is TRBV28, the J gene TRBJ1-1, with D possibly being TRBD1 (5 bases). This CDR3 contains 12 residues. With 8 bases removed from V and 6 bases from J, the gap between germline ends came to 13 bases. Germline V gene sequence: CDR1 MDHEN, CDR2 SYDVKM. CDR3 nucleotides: TGTGCCAGCCTTTCACGGGGGGCTGAAGCTTTCTTT. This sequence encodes CASLSRGAEAFF.

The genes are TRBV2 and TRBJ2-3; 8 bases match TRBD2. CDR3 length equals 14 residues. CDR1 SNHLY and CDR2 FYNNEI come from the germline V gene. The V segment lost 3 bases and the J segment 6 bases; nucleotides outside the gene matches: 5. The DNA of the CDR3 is TGTGCCAGCAGTGACGGCGGGGGGAGGGATACGCAGTATTTT. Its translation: CASSDGGGRDTQYF.

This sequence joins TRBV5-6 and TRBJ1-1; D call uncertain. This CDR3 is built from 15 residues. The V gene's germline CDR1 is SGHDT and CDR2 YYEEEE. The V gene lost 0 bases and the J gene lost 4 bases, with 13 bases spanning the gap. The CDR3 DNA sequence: TGTGCCAGCAGCTTGGTGGCCAACTTGGGCACTGAAGCTTTCTTT. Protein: CASSLVANLGTEAFF. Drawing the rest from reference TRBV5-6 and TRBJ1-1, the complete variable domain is DAGVTQSPTHLIKTRGQQVTLRCSPKSGHDTVSWYQQALGQGPQFIFQYYEEEERQRGNFPDRFSGHQFPNYSSELNVNALLLGDSALYLCASSLVANLGTEAFFGQGTRLTVV.

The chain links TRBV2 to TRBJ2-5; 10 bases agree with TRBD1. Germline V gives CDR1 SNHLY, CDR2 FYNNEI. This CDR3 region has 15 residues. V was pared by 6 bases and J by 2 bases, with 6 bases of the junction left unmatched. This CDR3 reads CASSKGTGVQETQYF. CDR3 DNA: TGTGCCAGCAGCAAAGGGACAGGGGTGCAAGAGACCCAGTACTTC.

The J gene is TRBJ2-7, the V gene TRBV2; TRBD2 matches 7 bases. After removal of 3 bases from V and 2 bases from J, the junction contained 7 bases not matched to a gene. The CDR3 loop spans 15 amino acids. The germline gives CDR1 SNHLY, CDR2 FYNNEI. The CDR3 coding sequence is TGTGCCAGCAGTGATCTCGGCGGGGGAACCTACGAGCAGTACGTC. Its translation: CASSDLGGGTYEQYV.

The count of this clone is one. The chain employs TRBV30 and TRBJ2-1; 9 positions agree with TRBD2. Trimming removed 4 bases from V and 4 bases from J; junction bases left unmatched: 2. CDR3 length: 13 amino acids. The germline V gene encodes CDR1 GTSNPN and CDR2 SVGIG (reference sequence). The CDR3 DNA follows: TGTGCCTGGACTAGCGGGGTGTACAATGAGCAGTTCTTC. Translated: CAWTSGVYNEQFF.

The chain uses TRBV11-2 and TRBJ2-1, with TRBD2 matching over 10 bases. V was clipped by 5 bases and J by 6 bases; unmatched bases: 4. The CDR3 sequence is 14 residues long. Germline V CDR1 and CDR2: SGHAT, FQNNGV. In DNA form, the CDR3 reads TGTGCCAGCAGCATAAGGACTAGCGGCAATGAGCAGTTCTTC. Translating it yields CASSIRTSGNEQFF.

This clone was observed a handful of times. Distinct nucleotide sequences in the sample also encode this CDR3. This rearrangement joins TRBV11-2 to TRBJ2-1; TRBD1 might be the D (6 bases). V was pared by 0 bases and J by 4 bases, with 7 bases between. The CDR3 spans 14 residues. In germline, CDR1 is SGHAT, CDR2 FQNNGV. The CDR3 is CASSLDGQYNEQFF. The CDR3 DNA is TGTGCCAGCAGCTTAGATGGACAGTACAATGAGCAGTTCTTC. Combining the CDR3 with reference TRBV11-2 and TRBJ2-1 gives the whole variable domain EAGVAQSPRYKIIEKRQSVAFWCNPISGHATLYWYQQILGQGPKLLIQFQNNGVVDDSQLPKDRFSAERLKGVDSTLKIQPAKLEDSAVYLCASSLDGQYNEQFFGPGTRLTVL.

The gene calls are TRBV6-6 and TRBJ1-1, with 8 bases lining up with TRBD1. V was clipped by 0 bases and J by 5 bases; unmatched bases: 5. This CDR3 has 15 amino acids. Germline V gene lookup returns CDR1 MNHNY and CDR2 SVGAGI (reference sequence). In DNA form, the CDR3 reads TGTGCCAGCAGTTACTCCGGCAGGGGGCAAACTGAAGCTTTCTTT. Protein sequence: CASSYSGRGQTEAFF.

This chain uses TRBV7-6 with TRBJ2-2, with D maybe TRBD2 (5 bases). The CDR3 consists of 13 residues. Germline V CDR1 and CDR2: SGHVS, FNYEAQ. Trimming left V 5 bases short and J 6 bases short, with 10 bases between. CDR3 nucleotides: TGTGCCAGCAGCGGTGGGAGCGCCGGGGAGCTGTTTTTT. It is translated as CASSGGSAGELFF. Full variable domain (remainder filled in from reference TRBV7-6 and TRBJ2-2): GAGVSQSPRYKVTKRGQDVALRCDPISGHVSLYWYRQALGQGPEFLTYFNYEAQQDKSGLPNDRFSAERPEGSISTLTIQRTEQRDSAMYRCASSGGSAGELFFGEGSRLTVL.

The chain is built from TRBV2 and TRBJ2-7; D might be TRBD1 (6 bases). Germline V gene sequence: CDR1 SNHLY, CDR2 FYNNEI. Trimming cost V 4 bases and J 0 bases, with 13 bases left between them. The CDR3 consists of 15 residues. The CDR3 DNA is TGTGCCAGCAGTGTTGGTTGGGGGCCCTCCTACGAGCAGTACTTC. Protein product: CASSVGWGPSYEQYF.

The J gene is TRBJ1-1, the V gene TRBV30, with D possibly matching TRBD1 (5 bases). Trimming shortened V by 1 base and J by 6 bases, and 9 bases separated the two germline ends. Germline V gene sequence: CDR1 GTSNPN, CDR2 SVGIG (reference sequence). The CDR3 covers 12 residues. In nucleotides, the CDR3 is TGTGCCTGGAGTGCAGGACACCCTGAAGCTTTCTTT. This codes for CAWSAGHPEAFF.

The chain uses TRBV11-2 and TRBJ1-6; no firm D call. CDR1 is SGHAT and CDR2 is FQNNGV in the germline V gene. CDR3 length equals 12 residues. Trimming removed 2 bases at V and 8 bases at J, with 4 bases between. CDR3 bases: TGTGCCAGCAGCTTATATGATTCACCCCTCCACTTT. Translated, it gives CASSLYDSPLHF.

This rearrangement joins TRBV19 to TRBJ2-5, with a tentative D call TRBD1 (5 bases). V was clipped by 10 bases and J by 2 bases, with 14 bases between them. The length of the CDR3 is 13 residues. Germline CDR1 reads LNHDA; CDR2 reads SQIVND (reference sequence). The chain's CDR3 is CATSQVLQETQYF. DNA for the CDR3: TGTGCCACCTCACAGGTACTTCAAGAGACCCAGTACTTC.

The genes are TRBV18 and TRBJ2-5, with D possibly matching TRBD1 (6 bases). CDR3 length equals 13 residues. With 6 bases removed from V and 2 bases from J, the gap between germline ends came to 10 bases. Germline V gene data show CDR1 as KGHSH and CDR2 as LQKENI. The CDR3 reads CASSGGQQETQYF. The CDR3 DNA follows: TGTGCCAGCTCTGGGGGACAACAAGAGACCCAGTACTTC.

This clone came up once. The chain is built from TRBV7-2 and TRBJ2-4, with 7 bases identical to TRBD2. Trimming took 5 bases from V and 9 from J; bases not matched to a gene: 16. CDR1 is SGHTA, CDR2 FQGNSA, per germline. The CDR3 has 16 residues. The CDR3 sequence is CASSLRPGRAGAIQYF. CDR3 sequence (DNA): TGTGCCAGCAGCCTAAGACCGGGGAGGGCGGGAGCCATTCAGTACTTC.

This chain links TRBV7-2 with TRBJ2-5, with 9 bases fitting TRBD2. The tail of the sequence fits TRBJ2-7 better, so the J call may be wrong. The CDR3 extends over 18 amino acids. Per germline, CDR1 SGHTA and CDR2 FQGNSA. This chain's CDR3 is CASSLKRSSGASSYEQYF. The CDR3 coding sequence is TGTGCCAGCAGCTTAAAGAGGTCTAGCGGGGCCAGCTCCTACGAGCAGTACTTC.

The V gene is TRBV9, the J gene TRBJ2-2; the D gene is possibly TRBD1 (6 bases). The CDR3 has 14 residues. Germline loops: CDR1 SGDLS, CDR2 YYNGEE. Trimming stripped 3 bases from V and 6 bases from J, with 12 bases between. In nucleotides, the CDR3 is TGTGCCAGCAGCGATGACAGGTCTTCCGGGGAGCTGTTTTTT. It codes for CASSDDRSSGELFF.